This entry lists 14 T cell receptor beta chains sequenced from one sample in a study of high-grade serous ovarian cancer treatment subgroups. Tumor samples were taken before definitive surgery or chemotherapy. Sequencing used immunoSEQ multiplex PCR; TCRdb keeps in-frame clones, though not all of them. The profile covers about 36,000 clones, with approximately 80% appearing a single time and roughly 3.2% taken by the ten largest. The source material was tumor tissue. These receptors all stem from a human donor with high-grade serous ovarian cancer.

The CDR3 loop is CASSYAGGGQETQYF. The CDR3 bases are TGTGCCAGCAGCTACGCGGGAGGAGGTCAAGAGACCCAGTACTTC. V usage is TRBV9 and J usage is TRBJ2-5, with 8 positions matching TRBD2. Per the germline V gene, CDR1 is SGDLS and CDR2 is YYNGEE. The CDR3 is 15 residues long. Unmatched junction bases numbered 7, after V lost 4 bases and J lost 2 bases.

The chain carries TRBV15 and TRBJ1-1; D is perhaps TRBD1 (5 bases). CDR1 is LNHNV, CDR2 YYDKDF, per germline (reference sequence). The V and J ends lost 5 bases and 8 bases respectively, with 12 bases between them. The CDR3 runs to 12 residues. The CDR3 protein is CATSHWDGEAFF. The CDR3 nucleotides read TGTGCCACCAGCCACTGGGACGGGGAAGCTTTCTTT. Full variable domain (remainder filled in from reference TRBV15 and TRBJ1-1): DAMVIQNPRYQVTQFGKPVTLSCSQTLNHNVMYWYQQKSSQAPKLLFHYYDKDFNNEADTPDNFQSRRPNTSFCFLDIRSPGLGDTAMYLCATSHWDGEAFFGQGTRLTVV.

This rearrangement joins TRBV7-2 to TRBJ1-5, with D possibly TRBD1 on 6 matching bases. This CDR3 is built from 16 residues. CDR1 is SGHTA, CDR2 FQGNSA, per germline. Trimming removed 0 bases at V and 2 bases at J, with 11 bases between. In DNA, the CDR3 is TGTGCCAGCAGCTTAGCTCTACAGGGTGGCAATCAGCCCCAGCATTTT. Translation gives CASSLALQGGNQPQHF.

This clone was seen just once. The chain recombines TRBV12-5 with TRBJ2-3, with 12 positions matching TRBD2. This CDR3 contains 15 residues. CDR1 and CDR2 from the germline V gene are LGHNT and FRNRAP. Unmatched junction bases numbered 1, after V lost 0 bases and J lost 6 bases. For the CDR3, the DNA is TGTGCTAGTGGTTTGGTCCTAGCGGGGGGGGATACGCAGTATTTT. As protein: CASGLVLAGGDTQYF.

This sequence joins TRBV2 and TRBJ2-5, with 10 nucleotides matching TRBD1. The CDR3 is made up of 17 amino acids. CDR1 and CDR2 (germline): SNHLY, FYNNEI. With 4 bases clipped from V and 3 bases from J, the junction kept 11 bases outside the gene matches. The DNA for the CDR3 is TGTGCCAGCAGTGGGACGGAAATGACAGGGGGCGAAGAGACCCAGTACTTC. Amino acid sequence: CASSGTEMTGGEETQYF.

The chain is built from TRBV5-4 and TRBJ2-7; D perhaps matches TRBD1 (5 bases). Trimming took off 2 bases at V and 3 bases at J, with 9 bases between the two ends. Germline V gene data show CDR1 as SGHNT and CDR2 as YYREEE (reference sequence). This CDR3 region has 13 residues. CDR3 in DNA: TGTGCCAGCAGCTTTCTAGACAGCTACGAGCAGTACTTC. Amino acid sequence: CASSFLDSYEQYF.

The rearrangement uses TRBV4-2 and TRBJ1-5; possible D gene TRBD1, 5 bases. Trimming shortened V by 4 bases and J by 4 bases, and 14 bases separated the two germline ends. Germline V gene lookup returns CDR1 LGHNA and CDR2 YNFKEQ. This CDR3 region has 15 residues. This CDR3 is CASSLTVGTNQPQHF. CDR3 in DNA: TGTGCCAGCAGCCTCACCGTTGGGACGAATCAGCCCCAGCATTTT.

This clone has just a few counts. The chain combines TRBV7-9 with TRBJ2-3; D gene unclear. Per germline, CDR1 SEHNR and CDR2 FQNEAQ (reference sequence). The V end was cut by 2 bases, the J end by 6 bases, with 3 bases between. CDR3 size: 11 residues. In DNA, the CDR3 is TGTGCCAGCAGCTTACTGGATACGCAGTATTTT. Its protein is CASSLLDTQYF.

The chain joins TRBV2 to TRBJ2-7, with D maybe TRBD1 (5 bases). V dropped 4 bases and J dropped 2 bases, with 21 bases sitting between them. Germline values: CDR1 SNHLY, CDR2 FYNNEI. The CDR3 consists of 17 residues. This CDR3 reads CASSGVPGKTYTYEQYF. The CDR3 DNA sequence: TGTGCCAGCAGTGGCGTCCCAGGGAAGACCTATACCTACGAGCAGTACTTC.

This clone was found a few times. V usage is TRBV28 and J usage is TRBJ1-5, with D tentatively TRBD1 (5 bases). CDR1 and CDR2 (germline): MDHEN, SYDVKM. Trimming took off 3 bases at V and 4 bases at J, with 10 bases between the two ends. The CDR3 loop spans 14 amino acids. The CDR3, as DNA: TGTGCCAGCAGTTTGGCAGGGCGGAATCAGCCCCAGCATTTT. The encoded protein is CASSLAGRNQPQHF.

The chain carries TRBV28 and TRBJ1-5; TRBD1 is a possible D gene (6 bases). V lost 3 bases and J 6 bases, leaving 12 bases between the germline ends. Per germline, CDR1 MDHEN and CDR2 SYDVKM. The CDR3 length is 14 residues. The CDR3 coding sequence is TGTGCCAGCAGTTTTGGGCAGGGGAGTCAGCCCCAGCATTTT. Translating it yields CASSFGQGSQPQHF.

This chain connects TRBV11-3 to TRBJ1-4; a weak D match, TRBD1 (5 bases). V was shortened by 3 bases and J by 8 bases, with 13 bases between the two germline ends. The CDR3 contains 14 residues. The V gene's germline CDR1 is SGHNT and CDR2 YENEEA. The CDR3: CASSFRQGGEKLFF. DNA for the CDR3: TGTGCCAGCAGCTTTCGGCAGGGTGGGGAAAAACTGTTTTTT.

This clone was seen a single time. The chain couples TRBV6-1 to TRBJ1-1, with D perhaps matching TRBD1 (5 bases). Germline CDR1 MNHNS, CDR2 SASEGT. Trimming stripped 7 bases from V and 4 bases from J, with 13 bases between. The CDR3 contains 13 residues. The CDR3 region is CASTLIQGTEAFF. CDR3 bases: TGTGCCAGCACCCTAATTCAGGGCACTGAAGCTTTCTTT.

The chain has TRBV6-4 and TRBJ2-3; D perhaps matches TRBD2 (7 bases). V gave up 6 bases and J gave up 2 bases, with 18 bases separating them. Germline values: CDR1 MRHNA, CDR2 SNTAGT. The CDR3 has 16 residues. The CDR3 sequence: CASSDNQGRVTDTQYF. The CDR3 region has the DNA TGTGCCAGCAGCGATAACCAGGGGAGGGTCACAGATACGCAGTATTTT.